This TCR beta chain was sequenced during a study of T cell responses to AZD1222 COVID-19 vaccine. Findings of the study overall: With two AZD1222 doses given, Spike-specific TCR breadth and depth both rose. Scientists sampled the repertoires only once the peak T cell response had passed. The study found vaccine-associated CD4 TCRs spanning spike, dominant at 160-218 and 743-854. Baseline serology detected seropositivity in only 6 or 7 AZD1222 recipients.

Note on this clone: The target antigen is unknown.

The table came from immunoSEQ multiplex PCR; TCRdb's copy has only in-frame clones and leaves some out. The sample shows some 96,000 clones, approximately 89% of them seen only once. Sequencing was performed on peripheral blood, taken on day 0 of MenACWY control vaccination. The receptor was isolated from an adult in good health.

CDR3 in DNA: TGTGCCTGGGTTGCCGGCGAGGGGACGGGCTATGGCTACACCTTC. Translated: CAWVAGEGTGYGYTF. The chain carries TRBV30 and TRBJ1-2, with D perhaps matching TRBD1 (5 bases). The CDR3 has 15 residues. Trimming shortened V by 5 bases and J by 4 bases, and 20 bases separated the two germline ends. The V gene's germline CDR1 is GTSNPN and CDR2 SVGIG (reference sequence).